These T cell receptor beta chains were read from a single sample in a study of blood T cell repertoires in COVID-19. Clones were sequenced by immunoSEQ multiplex PCR, and TCRdb holds only the in-frame ones, with some missing. The sample consists of about 210,000 clones, 87% of them appearing once. Sequenced: PBMCs or T cells enriched from blood (not recorded which). These TCRs come from a man younger than 30 with acute COVID-19. CDR3s include the opening cysteine and the closing phenylalanine or tryptophan. A D gene is named only where the DNA matches it firmly. Clone size, where shown, is once, few, many, or a class for clones that have expanded.

.	TRBV11-2	TRBJ2-3	TRBD1	TGTGCCAGCAGCTTACCTCGGACAGGCCCGGATACGCAGTATTTT	CASSLPRTGPDTQYF
.	TRBV28	TRBJ2-5	.	TGTGCCTCTCGAGCAGCAGGGTTCAAGGAGACCCAGTACTTC	CASRAAGFKETQYF
once	TRBV2	TRBJ1-6	.	TGTGCCAGCAGTGAGTCTTTACGGAGTAATTCACCCCTCCACTTT	CASSESLRSNSPLHF
.	TRBV25-1	TRBJ1-5	TRBD1	TGTGCCAGCAGTGAGACAGGGAATCAGCCCCAGCATTTT	CASSETGNQPQHF
.	TRBV7-3	TRBJ2-5	.	TGTGCCAGCAGCTTAAGCGGGAAGGAGACCCAGTACTTC	CASSLSGKETQYF
.	TRBV30	TRBJ2-1	.	TGTGCCTGGAGTGTAACAGGTACCAATGAGCAGTTCTTC	CAWSVTGTNEQFF
.	TRBV19	TRBJ1-5	.	TGTGCCAGTACTTCCGTTAGCAATCAGCCCCAGCATTTT	CASTSVSNQPQHF
.	TRBV4-1	TRBJ2-7	TRBD1	TGCGCCAGCAGCCAAGTCTTCGGACAGGGGATCTCCTACGAGCAGTACTTC	CASSQVFGQGISYEQYF
.	TRBV7-9	TRBJ2-1	.	TGTGCCAGCAGCTTGATGGACAGTTACAATGAGCAGTTCTTC	CASSLMDSYNEQFF
.	TRBV2	TRBJ1-5	TRBD1	TGTGCCAGCAAGGACAGGGGGACAAGCAGCAATCAGCCCCAGCATTTT	CASKDRGTSSNQPQHF
.	TRBV27	TRBJ2-7	TRBD2	TGTGCCAGCAGTTTAACGGGAGGGGCCTACGAGCAGTACTTC	CASSLTGGAYEQYF
.	TRBV30	TRBJ2-5	.	TGTGCCTGGAGTGATCTGGAGTCAGAGACCCAGTACTTC	CAWSDLESETQYF
.	TRBV27	TRBJ1-2	.	TGTGCCAGCAGTTTAGGGGCAAGGAACTATGGCTACACCTTC	CASSLGARNYGYTF
few	TRBV6-5	TRBJ2-1	TRBD2	TGTGCCAGCAGGGATAGCGGGAGCTCCTACAATGAGCAGTTCTTC	CASRDSGSSYNEQFF
.	TRBV6-5	TRBJ2-7	TRBD1	TGTGCCAGCACCGGACAGGGAGTTTACGAGCAGTACTTC	CASTGQGVYEQYF
.	TRBV7-9	TRBJ2-1	.	TGTGCCAGCAGCTCTACCCGGGCAGGGGACAATGAGCAGTTCTTC	CASSSTRAGDNEQFF
.	TRBV28	TRBJ2-1	TRBD2	TGTGCCAGCAGTTTACGGGTGGGACTAGCGGGAGGACTCTACAATGAGCAGTTCTTC	CASSLRVGLAGGLYNEQFF
.	TRBV29-1	TRBJ2-3	.	TGCAGCGGCGAGACAGGGAGGACAGATACGCAGTATTTT	CSGETGRTDTQYF
.	TRBV2	TRBJ2-1	TRBD1	TGTGCCAGCAGAACAGGGGGCGAGCAGTTCTTC	CASRTGGEQFF
.	TRBV10-3	TRBJ2-7	TRBD1	TGTGCCGCCGGGACAGGGAGGAACGAGCAGTACTTC	CAAGTGRNEQYF
.	TRBV28	TRBJ1-1	.	TGTGCCAGCAGTTTATCGTCTCCAAACTCAAAAGAAGCTTTCTTT	CASSLSSPNSKEAFF
.	TRBV7-9	TRBJ2-7	TRBD2	TGTGCCAGCAGCTTACATTTAAGGGGGCTAGCGGGGCCTTCCTACGAGCAGTACTTC	CASSLHLRGLAGPSYEQYF
.	TRBV28	TRBJ2-1	TRBD2	TGTGCCAGCAGTTATTACTCACCGGGACTAGCGGGAGATCTTGAGCAGTTCTTC	CASSYYSPGLAGDLEQFF
.	TRBV19	TRBJ2-5	.	TGTGCCAGTAGCCGCATCCGGGACCAAGAGACCCAGTACTTC	CASSRIRDQETQYF
.	TRBV6-1	TRBJ1-4	.	TGTGCCAGCAGTGAAGCCCCAGGGCTGGTCAATGAAAAACTGTTTTTT	CASSEAPGLVNEKLFF
.	TRBV27	TRBJ2-1	.	TGTGCCAGTTCCAAGGTGGGGGCCGGGTCCTACAATGAGCAGTTCTTC	CASSKVGAGSYNEQFF
.	TRBV21-1	TRBJ2-7	.	TGTGCCAGCAGCAAGGCCCGGGACAGGGGAACAGACGAGCAGTACTTC	CASSKARDRGTDEQYF
.	TRBV9	TRBJ2-1	.	TGTGCCAGCAGCCCCATGCCGGAGGGAAACAATGAGCAGTTCTTC	CASSPMPEGNNEQFF
few	TRBV27	TRBJ2-7	TRBD1	TGTGCCAGCAGTTTAATTGGGACAGGGCGTGAGCAGTACTTC	CASSLIGTGREQYF
.	TRBV27	TRBJ2-7	TRBD2	TGTGCCAGCAGTCCCCGGCGGCTAGCGGGAGTGTACGAGCAGTACTTC	CASSPRRLAGVYEQYF
.	TRBV7-8	TRBJ2-2	TRBD1	TGTGCCAGCAGCGATAAATCCCAGGGGGTACCAACCGGGGAGCTGTTTTTT	CASSDKSQGVPTGELFF
once	TRBV19	TRBJ1-5	.	TGTGCCAGCATAAGGCGGGGGGTAGTCAATCAGCCCCAGCATTTT	CASIRRGVVNQPQHF
.	TRBV7-3	TRBJ2-1	TRBD2	TGTGCCAGCAGGACTAGCGGGAGTAATGAGCAGTTCTTC	CASRTSGSNEQFF
.	TRBV28	TRBJ2-7	TRBD2	TGTGCCAGTAGACTAGCGGGAACCAGCTCCTACGAGCAGTACTTC	CASRLAGTSSYEQYF
.	TRBV7-2	TRBJ2-5	TRBD2	TGTGCCAGCAGCTCCCCCTTGGGGGCTAGCGGGAGCGTTGGAGAGACCCAGTACTTC	CASSSPLGASGSVGETQYF
.	TRBV4-3	TRBJ2-7	TRBD1	TGCGCCAGCAGCCGGGACAGGGAATCCTACGAGCAGTACTTC	CASSRDRESYEQYF
.	TRBV28	TRBJ2-2	TRBD1	TGTGCCAGCAGCCCGGGACAGGGATATTCCGGGGAGCTGTTTTTT	CASSPGQGYSGELFF
.	TRBV27	TRBJ1-1	.	TGTGCCAGCAGGTGGGGGGGCGGGTACACTGAAGCTTTCTTT	CASRWGGGYTEAFF
.	TRBV27	TRBJ2-3	TRBD2	TGTGCCAGCAGTCCCCTATACAGGGGAGGGGGACTAGCGGGAGCGAGAGGCACAGATACGCAGTATTTT	CASSPLYRGGGLAGARGTDTQYF
few	TRBV28	TRBJ1-5	.	TGTGCCAGCAGTTTATCCCACCTTACTTTTAGCAATCAGCCCCAGCATTTT	CASSLSHLTFSNQPQHF
.	TRBV19	TRBJ1-5	.	TGTGCCAGTACCAGGGGTTGGAATCAGCCCCAGCATTTT	CASTRGWNQPQHF
.	TRBV27	TRBJ2-7	.	TGTGCCAGCAGTTTAGTCGGGGACGAGCAGTACTTC	CASSLVGDEQYF
.	TRBV5-1	TRBJ2-2	.	TGCGCCAGCAGCTCGGGACAACACGCCACCGGGGAGCTGTTTTTT	CASSSGQHATGELFF
.	TRBV15	TRBJ1-3	.	TGTGCCACCAGCACTTTTTGGGGGGGCGGCTCTGGAAACACCATATATTTT	CATSTFWGGGSGNTIYF
.	TRBV11-1	TRBJ2-3	TRBD2	TGTGCCACCACCCCCTTAGCGGGAAGCCATTTAGATACGCAGTATTTT	CATTPLAGSHLDTQYF
.	TRBV29-1	TRBJ2-1	TRBD1	TGCAGCGTCCCCGGGACAGGGGACCGCAATGAGCAGTTCTTC	CSVPGTGDRNEQFF
.	TRBV18	TRBJ1-1	.	TGTGCCAGCTCACCTTCGCCTGCGGGTCCGGTTGAAGCTTTCTTT	CASSPSPAGPVEAFF
.	TRBV24-1	TRBJ2-1	.	TGTGCCACCAGTGATTTGTGGGCCCACAATGAGCAGTTCTTC	CATSDLWAHNEQFF
once	TRBV7-8	TRBJ2-7	.	TGTGCCAGCAGCCCAGGGGCGGACTGGAGCTACGAGCAGTACTTC	CASSPGADWSYEQYF
once	TRBV9	TRBJ2-1	TRBD2	TGTGCCAGCAGCGTAGGCGGGAGAAAGAACAATGAGCAGTTCTTC	CASSVGGRKNNEQFF
once	TRBV4-3	TRBJ2-3	.	TGCGCCAGCAGCTCGTCCCTGGGGAGGAGCACAGATACGCAGTATTTT	CASSSSLGRSTDTQYF
.	TRBV28	TRBJ2-2	TRBD1	TGTGCCAGCAGCCAACAGGGGGACACCGGGGAGCTGTTTTTT	CASSQQGDTGELFF